This is a list of T cell receptor beta chains from one sample in a study of blood T cell repertoires in COVID-19. TCRdb's copy holds only in-frame clones and misses some; the assay was immunoSEQ multiplex PCR. The repertoire includes some 370,000 clones, around 83% of them detected once, and less than 6% sits in the top ten. The sequencing sample was made of PBMCs or T cells enriched from blood (not recorded which). The receptors stem from a woman between 50 and 59 years old who had recovered from COVID-19. The conserved cysteine and the conserved F or W are not part of the CDR3 here. Fields, in order: J gene, V gene, D gene, CDR3 protein. D genes are given only for firm matches.

TRBJ2-1	TRBV19	TRBD2	ASSDGGGESYNEQF
TRBJ1-5	TRBV2	TRBD1	ASNYGQGGQPQH
TRBJ2-3	TRBV7-8	NA	ASSLAEIGTDTQY
TRBJ1-5	TRBV5-6	NA	ASSPRGTSNQPQH
TRBJ2-1	TRBV5-1	TRBD2	ASSLSGIYNEQF
TRBJ1-2	TRBV14	TRBD1	ASSLAGGQGASGYT
TRBJ1-6	TRBV2	NA	ASKVDRNSPLH
TRBJ2-1	TRBV19	TRBD1	ATLTGGSSYNEQF
TRBJ2-3	TRBV4-3	NA	ASSQSVTGLDTQY
TRBJ1-1	TRBV6-1	NA	ASSELTTVSHEAF
TRBJ1-4	TRBV5-1	TRBD1	ASSTGTGGRNEKLF
TRBJ1-5	TRBV7-9	NA	ASSVAGDSNQPQH
TRBJ2-5	TRBV5-1	TRBD1	ASSLDRTGKYQETQY
TRBJ1-3	TRBV19	NA	ASSMSLSGNTIY
TRBJ1-3	TRBV3-1/TRBV3-2	TRBD1	ASSHLDRGHSGNTIY
TRBJ1-2	TRBV29-1	NA	SVAEGHGYT